Reported below is one T cell receptor beta chain. The data are from a study of lymphopenia after photon versus proton radiotherapy. Germline-derived CDR1 and CDR2 are SQVTM and ANQGSEA. Losses at the gene ends were 6 bases for V and 5 bases for J; bases not matched to a gene: 11. The CDR3 has 14 amino acids. Libraries were prepared by immunoSEQ multiplex PCR; TCRdb keeps only in-frame clonotypes and omits some of them. The sample holds about 68,000 clones; about nine tenths are singletons and the top ten take approximately 2.9%. The chain recombines TRBV29-1 with TRBJ1-2, with 8 bases identical to TRBD1. The sequence derives from a woman between 65 and 79 years old with pancreatic cancer. This specimen consisted of peripheral blood, obtained from a patient treated with photon-based radiotherapy. CDR3 sequence: CSVGGPDRVYGYTF. The CDR3 nucleotides are TGCAGCGTCGGGGGTCCGGACAGGGTGTATGGCTACACCTTC.